These 11 T cell receptor beta chains originate from one sample sequenced in a study of cytomegalovirus exposure and HLA in healthy donors. Primers for the PCR totalled 60 Vbeta and 13 Jbeta. TCRdb keeps only in-frame clones here, not all; method: immunoSEQ multiplex PCR. The data show roughly 150,000 clones, roughly 70% seen once. Input material: PBMCs. The receptors stem from a man aged 35-49 years in good health and CMV-seronegative.

The chain combines TRBV5-4 with TRBJ2-7; 7 nucleotides align to TRBD2. Germline-derived CDR1 and CDR2 are SGHNT and YYREEE (reference sequence). J lost 6 bases, V lost 0 bases, and 9 bases had no gene match. This CDR3 region has 15 residues. CDR3 nucleotides: TGTGCCAGCAGCTTGGGTGCGGGAGTTGCTTCCGAGCAGTACTTC. This codes for CASSLGAGVASEQYF.

This clone was found once. The CDR3 region has the DNA TGTGCCATCACGTCCGGCGACGGGGGGTACGAGCAGTACTTC. It specifies CAITSGDGGYEQYF. This chain uses TRBV10-3 with TRBJ2-5; 7 nucleotides agree with TRBD2. The last part of the DNA fits TRBJ2-7 better; the J call may be wrong. The germline V gene has CDR1 ENHRY and CDR2 SYGVKD. This CDR3 region has 14 residues.

The V call is TRBV11-2, the J call TRBJ2-3, with 10 nucleotides matching TRBD1. Germline CDR1 reads SGHAT; CDR2 reads FQNNGV. This CDR3 comprises 17 residues. Trimming at V came to 6 bases and at J to 6 bases, leaving 15 bases not matched to a gene. CDR3 sequence reads: CASSPGTGALGADTQYF. The CDR3, as DNA: TGTGCCAGCAGTCCCGGGACAGGGGCCTTGGGGGCGGATACGCAGTATTTT.

A few counts support this clone. J is TRBJ1-2 and V is TRBV28, with TRBD1 matching over 9 bases. J lost 3 bases, V lost 4 bases, and 15 bases had no gene match. CDR1 and CDR2 from the germline V gene are MDHEN and SYDVKM. This CDR3 is 18 amino acids long. The CDR3 spells CASSSWTTYRGRDYGYTF. The CDR3 DNA reads as TGTGCCAGCAGTTCTTGGACAACCTACAGGGGGCGCGACTATGGCTACACCTTC.

This chain connects TRBV2 to TRBJ1-1; 8 nucleotides align to TRBD1. There are 11 residues in the CDR3. Germline CDR1 and CDR2: SNHLY and FYNNEI. J was trimmed by 12 bases and V by 7 bases; bases with no gene match: 7. The chain's CDR3 is CASIVDRDTFF. CDR3 nucleotide sequence: TGTGCCAGCATAGTGGACAGGGACACTTTCTTT.

This sequence joins TRBV7-2 and TRBJ2-7, with TRBD2 as a possible D gene (7 bases). CDR3 length: 15 amino acids. Trimming cost V 5 bases and J 5 bases, with 19 bases left between them. Germline V gives CDR1 SGHTA, CDR2 FQGNSA. CDR3 sequence reads: CASSPRGGRFHEQYF. The CDR3 DNA sequence: TGTGCCAGCAGCCCTAGGGGGGGCAGGTTCCACGAGCAGTACTTC.

Points on this clone: Other DNA sequences of this sample code for an identical CDR3. The V call is TRBV7-2, the J call TRBJ2-7, with 8 bases identical to TRBD1. Per the germline V gene, CDR1 is SGHTA and CDR2 is FQGNSA. V shed 5 bases and J 1 base; nucleotides not matched to a gene: 4. The CDR3 totals 14 residues. The CDR3 protein is CASSVQGDSYEQYF. CDR3 nucleotides: TGTGCCAGCAGCGTACAGGGGGATTCCTACGAGCAGTACTTC.

V gene TRBV19 combines with J gene TRBJ2-1, with a possible D match to TRBD2 (5 bases). The germline V gene has CDR1 LNHDA and CDR2 SQIVND (reference sequence). Trimming took off 3 bases at V and 0 bases at J, with 9 bases between the two ends. This CDR3 is built from 15 residues. The CDR3 DNA sequence: TGTGCCAGTAGTATTGGCGGAGGCTCCTACAATGAGCAGTTCTTC. It yields the protein CASSIGGGSYNEQFF.

The gene calls are TRBV6-1 and TRBJ1-4, with D possibly matching TRBD1 (5 bases). V shed 3 bases and J shed 0 bases, with 8 bases lying between them. Per the germline V gene, CDR1 is MNHNS and CDR2 is SASEGT. The CDR3 spans 15 residues. The CDR3 nucleotides are TGTGCCAGCAGTGATGACAGCGCAACTAATGAAAAACTGTTTTTT. Its protein is CASSDDSATNEKLFF.

V and J are TRBV5-1 and TRBJ1-2, with 7 nucleotides matching TRBD1. The V gene's germline CDR1 is SGHRS and CDR2 YFSETQ. This CDR3 is built from 15 residues. With V trimmed by 4 bases and J by 6 bases, 12 bases remained unmatched. CDR3 sequence (DNA): TGCGCCAGCAGCGGGGTACAGGGGTCCCGCGATGGCTACACCTTC. Translating gives CASSGVQGSRDGYTF.

The chain joins TRBV28 to TRBJ2-3; no reliable D call. The V gene lost 8 bases and the J gene lost 1 base, with 10 bases spanning the gap. Germline CDR1 and CDR2: MDHEN and SYDVKM. CDR3 length equals 13 residues. CDR3: CASCGEGTDTQYF. The CDR3 nucleotides are TGTGCCAGCTGCGGCGAAGGCACAGATACGCAGTATTTT.